This T cell receptor (beta chain) originates from a study of blood T cell repertoires in COVID-19. The table lists this clone with a count of one. Assay: immunoSEQ multiplex PCR; the TCRdb copy retains only in-frame clones and omits some. Of 150,000 to 200,000 clones listed, 80% to 90% were seen once; the top ten hold 1.5% to 2%. The CDR3 runs to 13 residues. Germline loops: CDR1 SGHTA, CDR2 FQGTGA. V dropped 0 bases and J dropped 9 bases, with 9 bases sitting between them. The chain links TRBV7-3 to TRBJ2-1, with D unresolved. Sequencing was performed on peripheral blood. The sequence was collected from a man between 18 and 35 years old who had recovered from COVID-19. The CDR3 loop reads CASSLTRDSEQFF. The CDR3 DNA sequence: TGTGCCAGCAGCTTAACGAGAGATAGTGAGCAGTTCTTC.